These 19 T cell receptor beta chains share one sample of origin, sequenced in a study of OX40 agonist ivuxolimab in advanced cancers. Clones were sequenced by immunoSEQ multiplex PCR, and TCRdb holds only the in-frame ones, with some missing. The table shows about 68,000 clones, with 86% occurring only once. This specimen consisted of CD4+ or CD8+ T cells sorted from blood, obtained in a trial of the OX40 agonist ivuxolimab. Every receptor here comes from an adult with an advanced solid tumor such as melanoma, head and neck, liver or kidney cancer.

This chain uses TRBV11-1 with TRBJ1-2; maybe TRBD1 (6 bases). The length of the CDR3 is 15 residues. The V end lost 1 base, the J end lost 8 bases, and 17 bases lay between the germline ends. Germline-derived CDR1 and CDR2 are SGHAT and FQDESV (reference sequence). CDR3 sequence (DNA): TGTGCCAGCAGCTTAGGGGACATGGCAGGCTACGGCTACACCTTC. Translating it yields CASSLGDMAGYGYTF. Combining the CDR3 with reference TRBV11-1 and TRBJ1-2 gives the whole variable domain EAEVAQSPRYKITEKSQAVAFWCDPISGHATLYWYRQILGQGPELLVQFQDESVVDDSQLPKDRFSAERLKGVDSTLKIQPAELGDSAMYLCASSLGDMAGYGYTFGSGTRLTVV.

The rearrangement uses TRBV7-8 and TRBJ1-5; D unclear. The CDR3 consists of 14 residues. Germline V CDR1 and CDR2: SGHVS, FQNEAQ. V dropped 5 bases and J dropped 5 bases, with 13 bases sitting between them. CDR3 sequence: CASSPVREDQPQHF. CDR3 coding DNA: TGTGCCAGCAGCCCGGTTCGGGAGGATCAGCCCCAGCATTTT.

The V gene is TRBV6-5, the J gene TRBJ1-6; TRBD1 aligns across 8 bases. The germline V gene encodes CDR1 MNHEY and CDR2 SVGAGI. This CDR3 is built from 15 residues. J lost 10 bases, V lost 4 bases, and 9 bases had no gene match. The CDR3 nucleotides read TGTGCCAGCAGTTTAGGACAGGGCTACCGCTCACCCCTCCACTTT. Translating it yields CASSLGQGYRSPLHF.

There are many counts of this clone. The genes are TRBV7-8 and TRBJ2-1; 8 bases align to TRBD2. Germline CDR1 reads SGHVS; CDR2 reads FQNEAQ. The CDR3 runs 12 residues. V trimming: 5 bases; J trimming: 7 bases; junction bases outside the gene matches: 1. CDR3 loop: CASSPGGNEQFF. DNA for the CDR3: TGTGCCAGCAGCCCGGGGGGGAATGAGCAGTTCTTC. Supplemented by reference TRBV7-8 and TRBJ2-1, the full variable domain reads GAGVSQSPRYKVAKRGQDVALRCDPISGHVSLFWYQQALGQGPEFLTYFQNEAQLDKSGLPSDRFFAERPEGSVSTLKIQRTQQEDSAVYLCASSPGGNEQFFGPGTRLTVL.

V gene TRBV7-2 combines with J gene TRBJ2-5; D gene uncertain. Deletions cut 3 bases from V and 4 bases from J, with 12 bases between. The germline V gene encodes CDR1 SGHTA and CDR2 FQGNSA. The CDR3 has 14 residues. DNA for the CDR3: TGTGCCAGCAGCTTTCTGGGGTATTCAGAGACCCAGTACTTC. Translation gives CASSFLGYSETQYF.

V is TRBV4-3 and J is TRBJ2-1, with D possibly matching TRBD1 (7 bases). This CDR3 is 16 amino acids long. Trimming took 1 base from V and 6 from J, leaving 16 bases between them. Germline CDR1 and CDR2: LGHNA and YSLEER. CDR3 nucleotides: TGCGCCAGCAGCCAAGTAGGGGGCGGGATACCCAATGAGCAGTTCTTC. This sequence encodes CASSQVGGGIPNEQFF.

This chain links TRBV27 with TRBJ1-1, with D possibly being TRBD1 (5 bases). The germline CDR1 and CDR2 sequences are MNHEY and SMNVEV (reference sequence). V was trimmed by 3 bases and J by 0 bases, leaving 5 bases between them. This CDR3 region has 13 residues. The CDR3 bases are TGTGCCAGCAGTTTGACAGTGAACACTGAAGCTTTCTTT. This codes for CASSLTVNTEAFF.

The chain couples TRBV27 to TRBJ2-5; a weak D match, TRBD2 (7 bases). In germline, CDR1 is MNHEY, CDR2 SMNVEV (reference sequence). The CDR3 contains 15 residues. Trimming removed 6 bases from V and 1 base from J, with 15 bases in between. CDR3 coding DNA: TGTGCCAGCAGAGCCTGGGGGGGCGCCCAAGAGACCCAGTACTTC. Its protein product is CASRAWGGAQETQYF.

CDR3 sequence (DNA): TGTGCCAGCAGCAAAAGGAGGGCCCACTCCGGGGAGCTGTTTTTT. As protein: CASSKRRAHSGELFF. The rearrangement links TRBV21-1 to TRBJ2-2; the table's D call TRBD2 went unverified against the DNA. TRBV21-1 is a pseudogene segment. This CDR3 spans 15 amino acids.

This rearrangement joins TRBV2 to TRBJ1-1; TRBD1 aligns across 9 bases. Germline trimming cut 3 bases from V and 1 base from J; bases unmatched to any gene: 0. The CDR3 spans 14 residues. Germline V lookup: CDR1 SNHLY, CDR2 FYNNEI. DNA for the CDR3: TGTGCCAGCAGTGAGGACAGGGGGAACACTGAAGCTTTCTTT. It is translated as CASSEDRGNTEAFF.

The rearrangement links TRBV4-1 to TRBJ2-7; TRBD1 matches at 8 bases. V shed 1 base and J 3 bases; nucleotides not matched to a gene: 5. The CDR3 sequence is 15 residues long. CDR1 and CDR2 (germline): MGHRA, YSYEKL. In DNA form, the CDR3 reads TGCGCCAGCAGCCAAGGACAGGGGATGGGCTACGAGCAGTACTTC. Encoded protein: CASSQGQGMGYEQYF.

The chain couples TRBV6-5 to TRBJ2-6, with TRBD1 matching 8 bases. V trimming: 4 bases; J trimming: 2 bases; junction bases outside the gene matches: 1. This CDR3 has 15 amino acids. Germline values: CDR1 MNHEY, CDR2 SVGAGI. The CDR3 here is CASSSQGAGANVLTF. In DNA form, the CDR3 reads TGTGCCAGCAGTTCACAGGGGGCTGGGGCCAACGTCCTGACTTTC.

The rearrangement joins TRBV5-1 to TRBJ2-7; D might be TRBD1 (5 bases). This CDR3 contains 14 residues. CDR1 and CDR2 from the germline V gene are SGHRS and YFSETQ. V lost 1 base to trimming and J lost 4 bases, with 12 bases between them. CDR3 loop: CASSLLTGWYEQYF. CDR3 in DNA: TGCGCCAGCAGCTTGTTAACAGGCTGGTACGAGCAGTACTTC.

CDR3 nucleotide sequence: TGTGCCTGGAGTCCTTTCGGGACACCGAACACTGAAGCTTTCTTT. Translated: CAWSPFGTPNTEAFF. The J gene is TRBJ1-1, the V gene TRBV30; tentative D call: TRBD1 (6 bases). Trimming left V 2 bases short and J 1 base short, with 14 bases between. The CDR3 is 15 amino acids. Germline CDR1 GTSNPN, CDR2 SVGIG (reference sequence).

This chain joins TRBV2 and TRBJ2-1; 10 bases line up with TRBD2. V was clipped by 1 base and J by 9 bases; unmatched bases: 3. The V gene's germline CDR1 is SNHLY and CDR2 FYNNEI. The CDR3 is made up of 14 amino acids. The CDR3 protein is CASSEGVAGGEQFF. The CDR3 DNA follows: TGTGCCAGCAGTGAAGGGGTAGCGGGAGGTGAGCAGTTCTTC. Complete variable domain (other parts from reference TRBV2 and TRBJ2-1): EPEVTQTPSHQVTQMGQEVILRCVPISNHLYFYWYRQILGQKVEFLVSFYNNEISEKSEIFDDQFSVERPDGSNFTLKIRSTKLEDSAMYFCASSEGVAGGEQFFGPGTRLTVL.

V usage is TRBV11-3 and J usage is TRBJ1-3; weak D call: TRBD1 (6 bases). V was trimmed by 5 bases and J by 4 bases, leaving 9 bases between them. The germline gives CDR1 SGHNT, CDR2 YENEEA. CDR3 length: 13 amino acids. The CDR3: CASSQGTGNTIYF. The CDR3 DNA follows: TGTGCCAGCAGCCAAGGGACAGGAAACACCATATATTTT.

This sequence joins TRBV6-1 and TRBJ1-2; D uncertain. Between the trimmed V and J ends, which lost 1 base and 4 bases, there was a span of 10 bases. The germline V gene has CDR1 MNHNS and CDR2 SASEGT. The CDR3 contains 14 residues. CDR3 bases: TGTGCCAGCAGTGAAGACAGAAAGCGCTATGGCTACACCTTC. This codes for CASSEDRKRYGYTF.

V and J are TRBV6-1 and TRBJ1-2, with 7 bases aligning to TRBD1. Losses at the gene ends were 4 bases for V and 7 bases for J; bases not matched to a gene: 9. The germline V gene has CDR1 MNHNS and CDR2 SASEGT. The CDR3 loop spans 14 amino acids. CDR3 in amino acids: CASSVQGTGGGYTF. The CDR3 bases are TGTGCCAGCAGTGTACAGGGGACTGGGGGTGGCTACACCTTC.

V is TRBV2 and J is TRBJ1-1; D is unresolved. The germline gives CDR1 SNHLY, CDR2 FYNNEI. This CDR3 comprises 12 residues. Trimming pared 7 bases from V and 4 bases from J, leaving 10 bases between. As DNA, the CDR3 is TGTGCCAGCAAGGGCAGTGCCACTGAAGCTTTCTTT. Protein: CASKGSATEAFF.